This T cell receptor (beta chain) derives from a study of Graves' ophthalmopathy and Graves' hyperthyroidism. Across the whole study: Researchers obtained peripheral blood at initial diagnosis, before any treatment had begun.

This clonotype was found many times. Its antigen is not known. Beta-chain TCR CDR3 regions were amplified from RNA transcripts. First-round RT-PCR used HTBI primers; second-round multiplex PCR followed. TCRdb processed the multiplex PCR reads anew with MiXCR; each CDR3 protein has one entry. Of approximately 330,000 distinct CDR3 sequences listed, 15% to 20% are singletons. Findings and caveats of the study: Most thyroid clonotypes expanded beyond 0.001 frequency were also found in blood. Ophthalmopathy progression was predicted with around 71% sensitivity and approximately 72% specificity.

Sequenced input: peripheral blood. This receptor was identified in an adult man with Graves' ophthalmopathy.

DNA for the CDR3: TGTGCCAGCAGCGTGTCCCCGGATCACTACGAGCAGTACTTC. This codes for CASSVSPDHYEQYF. The chain links TRBV9 to TRBJ2-7; D gene unclear. CDR1 and CDR2 from the germline V gene are SGDLS and YYNGEE. The ends were cut back, 2 bases at V and 3 bases at J, with 12 bases in the middle. The length of the CDR3 is 14 residues.